The T cell receptor (beta chain) described here comes from a study of T cells in Graves' hyperthyroidism and ophthalmopathy. Study information: Peripheral blood specimens were obtained at initial diagnosis, prior to any treatment.

Findings and limits, study-wide: In the analysis, a 13 V-J model separated ophthalmopathy from stable hyperthyroidism.

Together with thyroid ultrasound, orbital computed tomography, serum thyroxine and TRAb, clinical symptoms were used for diagnoses. This clonotype has only a few counts. As yet, its antigen is unknown. Authors of the study amplified TCR beta CDR3 regions from RNA transcripts. First-round RT-PCR of the TCR CDR3 relied on the HTBI primer set. TCRdb fed the multiplex PCR reads into MiXCR, producing one record per CDR3 protein. The sample lists more than 550,000 distinct CDR3 sequences, 17% seen once, with about 16% in the top ten. This TCR derives from a man aged 45-65 years with Graves' hyperthyroidism. The sample consisted of blood.

CDR3 sequence: CASSRTGELAWGTYEQYF. In DNA, the CDR3 is TGTGCCAGCAGTCGGACAGGGGAGTTGGCGTGGGGGACCTACGAGCAGTACTTC. The rearrangement links TRBV6-1 to TRBJ2-7; TRBD1 agrees at 9 bases. V lost 5 bases to trimming and J lost 2 bases; unmatched junction nucleotides: 16. This CDR3 is 18 amino acids long. From germline, CDR1 is MNHNS and CDR2 SASEGT.